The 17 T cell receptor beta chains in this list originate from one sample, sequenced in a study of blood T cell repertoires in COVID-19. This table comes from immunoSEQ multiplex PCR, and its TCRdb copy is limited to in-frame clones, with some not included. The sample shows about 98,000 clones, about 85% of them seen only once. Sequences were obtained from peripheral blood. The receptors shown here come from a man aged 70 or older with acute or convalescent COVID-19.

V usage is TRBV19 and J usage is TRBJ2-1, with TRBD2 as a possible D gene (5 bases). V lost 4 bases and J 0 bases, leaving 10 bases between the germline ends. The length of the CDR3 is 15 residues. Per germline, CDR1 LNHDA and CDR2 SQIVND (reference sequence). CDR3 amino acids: CASSTRESSYNEQFF. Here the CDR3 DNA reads TGTGCCAGTAGTACACGGGAAAGCTCCTACAATGAGCAGTTCTTC.

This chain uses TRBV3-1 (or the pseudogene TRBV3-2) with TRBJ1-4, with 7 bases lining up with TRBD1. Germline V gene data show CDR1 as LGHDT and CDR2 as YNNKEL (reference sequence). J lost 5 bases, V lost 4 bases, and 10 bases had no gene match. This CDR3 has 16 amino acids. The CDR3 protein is CASSLALGQRNEKLFF. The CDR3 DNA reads TGTGCCAGCAGCCTCGCGTTGGGACAGAGGAATGAAAAACTGTTTTTT.

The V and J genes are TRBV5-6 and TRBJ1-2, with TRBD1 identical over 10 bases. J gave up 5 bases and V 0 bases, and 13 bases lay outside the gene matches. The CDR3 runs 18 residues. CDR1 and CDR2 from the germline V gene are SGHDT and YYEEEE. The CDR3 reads CASSLAGQGNLLTYGYTF. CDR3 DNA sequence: TGTGCCAGCAGCTTGGCGGGACAGGGGAATTTACTAACATATGGCTACACCTTC.

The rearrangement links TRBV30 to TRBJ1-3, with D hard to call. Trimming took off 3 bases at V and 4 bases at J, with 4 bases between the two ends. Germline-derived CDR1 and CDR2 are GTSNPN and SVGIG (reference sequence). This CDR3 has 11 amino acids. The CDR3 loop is CAWSGGNTIYF. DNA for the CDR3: TGTGCCTGGAGCGGGGGAAACACCATATATTTT. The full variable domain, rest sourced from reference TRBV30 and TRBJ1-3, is SQTIHQWPATLVQPVGSPLSLECTVEGTSNPNLYWYRQAAGRGLQLLFYSVGIGQISSEVPQNLSASRPQDRQFILSSKKLLLSDSGFYLCAWSGGNTIYFGEGSWLTVV.

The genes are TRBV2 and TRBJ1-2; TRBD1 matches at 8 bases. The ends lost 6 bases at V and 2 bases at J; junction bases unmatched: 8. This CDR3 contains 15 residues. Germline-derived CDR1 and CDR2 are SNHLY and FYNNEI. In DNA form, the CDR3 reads TGTGCCAGCAGGATTGGACAGGGCCGAAACTATGGCTACACCTTC. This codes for CASRIGQGRNYGYTF. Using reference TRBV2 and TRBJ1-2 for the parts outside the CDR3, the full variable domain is EPEVTQTPSHQVTQMGQEVILRCVPISNHLYFYWYRQILGQKVEFLVSFYNNEISEKSEIFDDQFSVERPDGSNFTLKIRSTKLEDSAMYFCASRIGQGRNYGYTFGSGTRLTVV.

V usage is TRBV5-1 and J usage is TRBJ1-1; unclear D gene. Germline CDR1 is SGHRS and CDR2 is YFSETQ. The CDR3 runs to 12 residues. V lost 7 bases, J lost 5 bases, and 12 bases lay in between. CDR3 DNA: TGCGCCAGCGGGAGACGGGAGACTGAAGCTTTCTTT. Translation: CASGRRETEAFF.

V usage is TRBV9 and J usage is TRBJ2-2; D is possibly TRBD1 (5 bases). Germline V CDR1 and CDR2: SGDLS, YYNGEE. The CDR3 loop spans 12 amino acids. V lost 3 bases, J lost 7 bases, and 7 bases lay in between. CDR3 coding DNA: TGTGCCAGCAGCGCCCAGGGCGGGGAGCTGTTTTTT. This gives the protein CASSAQGGELFF. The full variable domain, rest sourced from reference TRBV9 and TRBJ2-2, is DSGVTQTPKHLITATGQRVTLRCSPRSGDLSVYWYQQSLDQGLQFLIQYYNGEERAKGNILERFSAQQFPDLHSELNLSSLELGDSALYFCASSAQGGELFFGEGSRLTVL.

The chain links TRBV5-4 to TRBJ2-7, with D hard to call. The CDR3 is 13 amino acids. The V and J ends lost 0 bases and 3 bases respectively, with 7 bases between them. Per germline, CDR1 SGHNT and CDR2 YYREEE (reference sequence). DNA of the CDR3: TGTGCCAGCAGCTTGGGGGCCGTCTACGAGCAGTACTTC. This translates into CASSLGAVYEQYF. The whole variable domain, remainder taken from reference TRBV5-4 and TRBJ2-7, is ETGVTQSPTHLIKTRGQQVTLRCSSQSGHNTVSWYQQALGQGPQFIFQYYREEENGRGNFPPRFSGLQFPNYSSELNVNALELDDSALYLCASSLGAVYEQYFGPGTRLTVT.

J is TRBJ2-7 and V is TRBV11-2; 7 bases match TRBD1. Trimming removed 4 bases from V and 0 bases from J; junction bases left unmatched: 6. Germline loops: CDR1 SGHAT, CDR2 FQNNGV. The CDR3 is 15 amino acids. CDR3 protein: CASSSNRDSSYEQYF. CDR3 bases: TGTGCCAGCAGCTCGAACCGGGACAGCTCCTACGAGCAGTACTTC.

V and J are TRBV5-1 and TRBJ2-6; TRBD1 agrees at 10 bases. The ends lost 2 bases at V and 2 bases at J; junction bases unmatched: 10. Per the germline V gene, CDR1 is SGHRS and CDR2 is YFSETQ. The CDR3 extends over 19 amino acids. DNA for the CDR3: TGCGCCAGCAGCTTATCCCGGGACAGGGGCGTCGCTGGGGCCAACGTCCTGACTTTC. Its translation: CASSLSRDRGVAGANVLTF.

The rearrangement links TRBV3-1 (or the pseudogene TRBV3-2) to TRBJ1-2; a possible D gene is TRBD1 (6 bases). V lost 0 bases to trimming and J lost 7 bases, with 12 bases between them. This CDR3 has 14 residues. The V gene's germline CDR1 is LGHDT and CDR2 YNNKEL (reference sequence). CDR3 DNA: TGTGCCAGCAGCCAAGATCTGGGACACCTTGGCTACACCTTC. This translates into CASSQDLGHLGYTF.

The CDR3 is CASGPGGLNEQFF. The CDR3 bases are TGTGCCAGCGGTCCGGGGGGGCTGAATGAGCAGTTCTTC. The chain uses TRBV7-3 and TRBJ2-1, with 8 bases fitting TRBD2. V gave up 8 bases and J gave up 7 bases; unmatched junction bases: 7. Germline values: CDR1 SGHTA, CDR2 FQGTGA. CDR3 length: 13 residues.

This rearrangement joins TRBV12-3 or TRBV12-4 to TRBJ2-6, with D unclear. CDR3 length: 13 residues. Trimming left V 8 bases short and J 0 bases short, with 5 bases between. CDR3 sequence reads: CASCDSGANVLTF. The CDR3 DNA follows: TGTGCCAGCTGCGACTCTGGGGCCAACGTCCTGACTTTC.

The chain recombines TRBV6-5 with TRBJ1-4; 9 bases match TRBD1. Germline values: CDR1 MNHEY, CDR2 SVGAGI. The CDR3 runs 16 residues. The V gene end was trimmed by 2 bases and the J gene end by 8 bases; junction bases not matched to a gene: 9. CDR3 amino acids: CASSYVEGDREEKLFF. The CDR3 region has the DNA TGTGCCAGCAGTTACGTCGAAGGGGACAGGGAGGAAAAACTGTTTTTT.

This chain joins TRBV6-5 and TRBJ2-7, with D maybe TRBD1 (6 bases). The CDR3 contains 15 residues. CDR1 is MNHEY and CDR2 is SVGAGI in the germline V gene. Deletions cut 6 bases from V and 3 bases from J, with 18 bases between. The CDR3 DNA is TGTGCCAGCAGGGGTTACCCGGGACAAAACTACGAGCAGTACTTC. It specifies CASRGYPGQNYEQYF.

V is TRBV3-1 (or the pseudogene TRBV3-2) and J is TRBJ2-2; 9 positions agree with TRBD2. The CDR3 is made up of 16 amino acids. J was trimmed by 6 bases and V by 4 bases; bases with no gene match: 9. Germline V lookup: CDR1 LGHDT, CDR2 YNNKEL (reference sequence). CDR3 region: CASSRQSAGGSGELFF. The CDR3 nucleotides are TGTGCCAGCAGCCGCCAATCAGCGGGGGGATCCGGGGAGCTGTTTTTT.

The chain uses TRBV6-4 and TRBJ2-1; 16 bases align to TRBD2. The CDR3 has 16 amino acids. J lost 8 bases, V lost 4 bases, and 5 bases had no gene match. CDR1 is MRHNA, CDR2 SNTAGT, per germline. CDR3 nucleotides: TGTGCCAGCAGTGCGGGACTAGCGGGGGGGCTAGATGAGCAGTTCTTC. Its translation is CASSAGLAGGLDEQFF.